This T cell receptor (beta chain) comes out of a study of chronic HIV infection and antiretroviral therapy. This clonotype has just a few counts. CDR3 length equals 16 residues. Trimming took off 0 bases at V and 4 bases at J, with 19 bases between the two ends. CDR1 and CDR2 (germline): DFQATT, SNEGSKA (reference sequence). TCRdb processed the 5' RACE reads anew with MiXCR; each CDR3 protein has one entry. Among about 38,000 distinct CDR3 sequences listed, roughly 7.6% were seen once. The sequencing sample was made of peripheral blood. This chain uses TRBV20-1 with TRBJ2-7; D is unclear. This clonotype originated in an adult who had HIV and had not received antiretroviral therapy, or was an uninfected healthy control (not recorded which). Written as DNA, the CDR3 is TGCAGTGCTAGAGATTCCCAAAATTATCTAGGATACGAGCAGTACTTC. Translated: CSARDSQNYLGYEQYF.